This T cell receptor beta chain comes out of a study of beta chain features in type 1 diabetes. Study background: All of the samples together had approximately 99 million sorted cells examined. Study-wide results and limits: Among patients, naive, central memory and Treg TCRB repertoires appeared more similar than among healthy donors.

The isolated RNA, all of it, was reverse transcribed, so expressed TCRB transcripts were what got sequenced. Method: immunoSEQ multiplex PCR; TCRdb's copy keeps in-frame clones and lacks some. The profile shows fewer than 400,000 clones, roughly 8% of them singletons. The CDR3 length is 14 residues. By way of CD45RO/CCR7/CD25/CD127/CD95/CD27, the CD4+ regulatory, stem cell-like memory, central memory and naive cells were sorted. This clone has a handful of counts. What it binds is not known. The rearrangement joins TRBV21-1 to TRBJ2-3; the table calls TRBD2, which could not be checked here. TRBV21-1 is a pseudogene. This TCR was sampled from a woman in her late teens or twenties in good health. Input material: central memory CD4+ T cells from blood. CDR3 in amino acids: CASSLVVGGDTQYF. The CDR3 bases are TGTGCCAGCAGCCTCGTGGTAGGAGGGGATACGCAGTATTTT.